This entry concerns a single T cell receptor (beta chain). The sample belongs to a study of cytomegalovirus exposure and HLA in healthy donors. In the study overall: Findings of an earlier analysis included some 110 million unique TCR beta sequences from roughly 190 million T cells.

The CDR3 loop spans 13 amino acids. The germline V gene encodes CDR1 SQVTM and CDR2 ANQGSEA. V gave up 4 bases and J gave up 6 bases; unmatched junction bases: 8. The study ran its PCR with 60 Vbeta and 13 Jbeta primers. Sequencing used immunoSEQ multiplex PCR; TCRdb keeps in-frame clones, though not all of them. This table lists more than 85,000 clones. The TCR was taken from a girl between 10 and 17 years old in good health and CMV-seropositive. The chain couples TRBV29-1 to TRBJ1-1; 7 bases fit TRBD1. Source material: PBMCs. CDR3 sequence: CSVAPTGDAEAFF. The CDR3 nucleotides are TGCAGCGTTGCCCCCACAGGGGACGCTGAAGCTTTCTTT.